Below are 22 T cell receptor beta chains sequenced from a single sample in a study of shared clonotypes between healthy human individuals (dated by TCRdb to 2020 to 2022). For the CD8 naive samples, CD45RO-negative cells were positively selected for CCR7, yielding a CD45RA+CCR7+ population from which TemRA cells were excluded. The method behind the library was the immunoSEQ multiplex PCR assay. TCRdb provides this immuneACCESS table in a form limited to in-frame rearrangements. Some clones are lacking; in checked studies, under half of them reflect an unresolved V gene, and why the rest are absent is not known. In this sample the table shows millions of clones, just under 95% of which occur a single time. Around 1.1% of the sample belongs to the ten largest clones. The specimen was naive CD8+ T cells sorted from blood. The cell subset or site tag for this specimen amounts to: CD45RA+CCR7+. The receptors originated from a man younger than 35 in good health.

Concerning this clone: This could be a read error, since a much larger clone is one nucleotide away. CDR3: CVWSVRGADGYTF. The CDR3 region has the DNA TGTGTCTGGAGTGTACGGGGGGCTGACGGCTACACCTTC. The chain couples TRBV30 to TRBJ1-2, with a tentative D call TRBD1 (6 bases). This CDR3 comprises 13 residues. Germline values: CDR1 GTSNPN, CDR2 SVGIG (reference sequence).

CDR3 amino acids: CATSRGVGEQYF. The CDR3 coding sequence is TGTGCCACCAGCAGAGGTGTCGGCGAGCAGTACTTC. The chain joins TRBV15 to TRBJ2-7; no clear D gene. Germline CDR1 reads LNHNV; CDR2 reads YYDKDF (reference sequence). V was clipped by 1 base and J by 6 bases, with 7 bases between them. The CDR3 is made up of 12 amino acids. Full variable domain (remainder filled in from reference TRBV15 and TRBJ2-7): DAMVIQNPRYQVTQFGKPVTLSCSQTLNHNVMYWYQQKSSQAPKLLFHYYDKDFNNEADTPDNFQSRRPNTSFCFLDIRSPGLGDTAMYLCATSRGVGEQYFGPGTRLTVT.

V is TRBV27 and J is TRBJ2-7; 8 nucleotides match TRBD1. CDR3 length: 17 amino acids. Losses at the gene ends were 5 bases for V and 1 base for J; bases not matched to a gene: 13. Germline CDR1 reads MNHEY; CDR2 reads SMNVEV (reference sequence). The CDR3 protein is CASSHGGGTGSSYEQYF. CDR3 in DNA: TGTGCCAGCAGTCATGGAGGAGGGACAGGCTCATCCTACGAGCAGTACTTC.

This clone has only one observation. The DNA for the CDR3 is TGTGCCAGCAGTCCAAATGCCTTAAGCGGGGAGCTGTTTTTT. It yields the protein CASSPNALSGELFF. The rearrangement links TRBV6-5 to TRBJ2-2; no clear D. CDR1 MNHEY and CDR2 SVGAGI come from the germline V gene. The CDR3 sequence is 14 residues long. Trimming removed 5 bases at V and 7 bases at J, with 14 bases between.

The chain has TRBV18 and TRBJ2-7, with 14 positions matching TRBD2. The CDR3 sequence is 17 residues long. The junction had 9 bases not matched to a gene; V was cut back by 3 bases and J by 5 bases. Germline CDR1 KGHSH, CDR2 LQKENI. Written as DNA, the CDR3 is TGTGCCAGCTCACCGGAATCCTGGACTAGCGGGAGGAACGAGCAGTACTTC. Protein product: CASSPESWTSGRNEQYF.

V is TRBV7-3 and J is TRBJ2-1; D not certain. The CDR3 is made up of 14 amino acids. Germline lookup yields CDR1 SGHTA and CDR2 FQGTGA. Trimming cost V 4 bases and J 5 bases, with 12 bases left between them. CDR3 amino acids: CASSSDGPHNEQFF. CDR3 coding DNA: TGTGCCAGCAGCTCCGATGGACCCCACAATGAGCAGTTCTTC.

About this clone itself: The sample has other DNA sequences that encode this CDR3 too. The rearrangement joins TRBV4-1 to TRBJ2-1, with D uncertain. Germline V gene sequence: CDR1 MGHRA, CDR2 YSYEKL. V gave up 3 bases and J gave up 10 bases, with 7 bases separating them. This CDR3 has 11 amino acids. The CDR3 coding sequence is TGCGCCAGCAGCCAGGGTAGGGAGCAGTTCTTC. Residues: CASSQGREQFF.

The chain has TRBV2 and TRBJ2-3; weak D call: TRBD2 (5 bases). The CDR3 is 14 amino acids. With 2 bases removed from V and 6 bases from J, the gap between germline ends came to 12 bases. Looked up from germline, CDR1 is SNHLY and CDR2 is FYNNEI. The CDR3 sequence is CASSERGYGDTQYF. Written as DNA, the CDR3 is TGTGCCAGCAGTGAAAGAGGGTACGGGGATACGCAGTATTTT.

CDR3 region: CASSFGQAISGANVLTF. The CDR3 DNA sequence: TGTGCCAGCAGCTTTGGACAGGCGATCTCTGGGGCCAACGTCCTGACTTTC. This rearrangement joins TRBV7-9 to TRBJ2-6; TRBD1 aligns across 7 bases. The CDR3 sequence is 17 residues long. CDR1 and CDR2 from the germline V gene are SEHNR and FQNEAQ (reference sequence). The trim removed 3 bases at V and 0 bases at J, leaving 5 bases unmatched.

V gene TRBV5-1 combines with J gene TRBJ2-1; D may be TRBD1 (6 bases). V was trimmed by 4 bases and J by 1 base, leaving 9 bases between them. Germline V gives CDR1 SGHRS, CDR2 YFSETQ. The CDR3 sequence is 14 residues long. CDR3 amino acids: CASSETGSYNEQFF. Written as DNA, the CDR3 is TGCGCCAGCAGCGAGACAGGATCCTACAATGAGCAGTTCTTC.

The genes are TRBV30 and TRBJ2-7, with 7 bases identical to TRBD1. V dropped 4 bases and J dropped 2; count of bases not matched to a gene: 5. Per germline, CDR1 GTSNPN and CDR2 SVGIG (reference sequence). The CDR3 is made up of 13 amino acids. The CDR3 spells CAWNTGQTYEQYF. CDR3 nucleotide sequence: TGTGCCTGGAATACGGGACAGACCTACGAGCAGTACTTC. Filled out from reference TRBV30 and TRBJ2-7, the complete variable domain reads SQTIHQWPATLVQPVGSPLSLECTVEGTSNPNLYWYRQAAGRGLQLLFYSVGIGQISSEVPQNLSASRPQDRQFILSSKKLLLSDSGFYLCAWNTGQTYEQYFGPGTRLTVT.

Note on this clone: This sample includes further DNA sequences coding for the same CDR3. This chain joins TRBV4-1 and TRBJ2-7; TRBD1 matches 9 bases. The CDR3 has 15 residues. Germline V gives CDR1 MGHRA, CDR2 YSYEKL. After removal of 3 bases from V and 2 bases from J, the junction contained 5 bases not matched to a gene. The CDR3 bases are TGCGCCAGCAGCCAGCCGGGACAGGGTACCTACGAGCAGTACTTC. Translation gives CASSQPGQGTYEQYF.

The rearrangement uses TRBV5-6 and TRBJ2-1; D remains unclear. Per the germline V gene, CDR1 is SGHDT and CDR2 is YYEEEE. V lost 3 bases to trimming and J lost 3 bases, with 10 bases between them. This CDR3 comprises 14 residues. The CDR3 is CASSYRVDYNEQFF. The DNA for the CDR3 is TGTGCCAGCAGCTACCGGGTGGACTACAATGAGCAGTTCTTC.

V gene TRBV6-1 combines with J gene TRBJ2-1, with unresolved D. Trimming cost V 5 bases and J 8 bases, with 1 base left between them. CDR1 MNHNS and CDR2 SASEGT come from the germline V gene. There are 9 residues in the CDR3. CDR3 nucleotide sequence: TGTGCCAGCAGTTATGAGCAGTTCTTC. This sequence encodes CASSYEQFF.

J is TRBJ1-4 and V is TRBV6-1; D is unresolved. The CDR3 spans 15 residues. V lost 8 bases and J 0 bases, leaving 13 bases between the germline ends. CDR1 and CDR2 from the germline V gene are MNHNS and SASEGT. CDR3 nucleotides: TGTGCCAGCGCCAGGTTGACTGCAACTAATGAAAAACTGTTTTTT. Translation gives CASARLTATNEKLFF.

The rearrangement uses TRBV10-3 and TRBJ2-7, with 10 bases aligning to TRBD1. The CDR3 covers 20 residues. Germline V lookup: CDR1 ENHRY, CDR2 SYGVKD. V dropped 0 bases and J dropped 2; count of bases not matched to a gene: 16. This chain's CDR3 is CAISESEYRDRGPPTYEQYF. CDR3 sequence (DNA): TGTGCCATCAGTGAGTCGGAATATCGGGACAGGGGACCCCCTACCTACGAGCAGTACTTC.

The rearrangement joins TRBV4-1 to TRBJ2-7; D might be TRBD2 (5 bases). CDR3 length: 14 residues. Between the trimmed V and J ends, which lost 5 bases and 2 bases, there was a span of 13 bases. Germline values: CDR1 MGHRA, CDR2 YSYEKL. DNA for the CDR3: TGCGCCAGCAGCGTCGGGGAAGAGACCTACGAGCAGTACTTC. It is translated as CASSVGEETYEQYF.

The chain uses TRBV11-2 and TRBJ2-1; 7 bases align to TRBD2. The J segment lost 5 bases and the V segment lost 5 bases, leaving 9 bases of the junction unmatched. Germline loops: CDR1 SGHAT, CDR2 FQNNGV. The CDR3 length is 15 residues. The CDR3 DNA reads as TGTGCCAGCAGCCCTCGGCGGGAGTACGACAATGAGCAGTTCTTC. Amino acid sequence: CASSPRREYDNEQFF.

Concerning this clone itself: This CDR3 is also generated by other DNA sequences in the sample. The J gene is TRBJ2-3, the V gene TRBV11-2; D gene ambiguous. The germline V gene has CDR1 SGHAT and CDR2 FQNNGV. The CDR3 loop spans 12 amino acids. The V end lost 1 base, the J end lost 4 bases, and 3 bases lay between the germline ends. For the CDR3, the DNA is TGTGCCAGCAGCTTAGGATCAGATACGCAGTATTTT. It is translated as CASSLGSDTQYF. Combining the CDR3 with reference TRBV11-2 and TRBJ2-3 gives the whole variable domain EAGVAQSPRYKIIEKRQSVAFWCNPISGHATLYWYQQILGQGPKLLIQFQNNGVVDDSQLPKDRFSAERLKGVDSTLKIQPAKLEDSAVYLCASSLGSDTQYFGPGTRLTVL.

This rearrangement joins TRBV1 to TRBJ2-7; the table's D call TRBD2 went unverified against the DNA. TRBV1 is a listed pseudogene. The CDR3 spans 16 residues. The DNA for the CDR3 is TGCACCAGCAGTCTAGGCAGGGAGGTGGTGCCCTACGAGCAGTACTTC. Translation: CTSSLGREVVPYEQYF.

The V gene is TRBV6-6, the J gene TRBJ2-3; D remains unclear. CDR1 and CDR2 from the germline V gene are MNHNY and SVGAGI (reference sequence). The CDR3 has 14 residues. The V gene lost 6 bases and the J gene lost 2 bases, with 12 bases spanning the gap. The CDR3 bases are TGTGCCAGCAGCCCCAACAGCGTCACAGATACGCAGTATTTT. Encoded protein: CASSPNSVTDTQYF.

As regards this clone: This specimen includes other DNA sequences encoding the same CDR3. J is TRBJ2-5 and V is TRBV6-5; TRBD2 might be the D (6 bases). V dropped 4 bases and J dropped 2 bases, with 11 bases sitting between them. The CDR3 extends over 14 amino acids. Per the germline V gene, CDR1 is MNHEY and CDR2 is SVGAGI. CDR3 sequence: CASSLLAGQETQYF. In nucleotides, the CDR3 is TGTGCCAGCAGTTTACTAGCCGGTCAAGAGACCCAGTACTTC.